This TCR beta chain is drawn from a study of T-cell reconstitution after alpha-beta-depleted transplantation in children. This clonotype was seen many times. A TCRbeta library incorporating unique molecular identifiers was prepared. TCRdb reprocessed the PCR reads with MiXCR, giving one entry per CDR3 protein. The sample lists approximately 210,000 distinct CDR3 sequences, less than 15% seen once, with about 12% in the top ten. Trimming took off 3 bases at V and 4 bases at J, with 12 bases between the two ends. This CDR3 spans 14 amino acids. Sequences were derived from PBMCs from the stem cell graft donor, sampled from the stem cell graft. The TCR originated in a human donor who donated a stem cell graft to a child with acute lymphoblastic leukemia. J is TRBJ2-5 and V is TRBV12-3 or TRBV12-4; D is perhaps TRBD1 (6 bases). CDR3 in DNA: TGTGCCAGCAGTTTCAGGGGAGTCGGAGAGACCCAGTACTTC. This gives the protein CASSFRGVGETQYF.